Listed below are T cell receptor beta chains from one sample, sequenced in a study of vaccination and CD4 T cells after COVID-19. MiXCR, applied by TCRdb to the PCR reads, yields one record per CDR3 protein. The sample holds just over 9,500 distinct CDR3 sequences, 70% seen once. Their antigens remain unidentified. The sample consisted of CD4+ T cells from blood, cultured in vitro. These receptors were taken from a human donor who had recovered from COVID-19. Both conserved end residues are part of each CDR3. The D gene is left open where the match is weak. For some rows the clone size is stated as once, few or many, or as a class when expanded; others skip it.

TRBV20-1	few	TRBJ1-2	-	CSARDRAGRDYGYTF	TGCAGTGCTAGAGATAGGGCAGGGAGAGACTATGGCTACACCTTC
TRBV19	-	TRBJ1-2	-	CASSRDRGYGYTF	TGTGCCAGTAGTAGGGACCGTGGCTATGGCTACACCTTC
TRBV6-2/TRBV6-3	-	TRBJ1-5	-	CASSYSGGGPQHF	TGTGCCAGCAGTTACTCAGGAGGGGGGCCCCAGCATTTT
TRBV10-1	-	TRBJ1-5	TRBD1	CASSPTGTSNQPQHF	TGCGCCAGCAGCCCGACAGGGACTAGCAATCAGCCCCAGCATTTT
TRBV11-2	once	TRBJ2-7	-	CASSWIRGISYEQYF	TGTGCCAGCAGCTGGATAAGGGGAATTTCCTACGAGCAGTACTTC
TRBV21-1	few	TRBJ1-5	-	CASSKQPGLLNQPQHF	TGTGCCAGCAGCAAACAACCAGGGCTCCTCAATCAGCCCCAGCATTTT
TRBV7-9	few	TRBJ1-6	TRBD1	CASSLGQGRNSPLHF	TGTGCCAGCAGCCTCGGACAGGGTAGAAATTCACCCCTCCACTTT
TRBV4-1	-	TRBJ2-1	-	CASSQDGRNEQFF	TGCGCCAGCAGCCAAGATGGGAGGAATGAGCAGTTCTTC
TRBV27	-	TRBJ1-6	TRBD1	CASSPRDRGNSPLHF	TGTGCCAGCAGTCCCCGGGACAGGGGGAATTCACCCCTCCACTTT
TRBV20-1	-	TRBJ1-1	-	CSATVPPGTEAFF	TGCAGTGCTACCGTCCCGCCCGGCACTGAAGCTTTCTTT
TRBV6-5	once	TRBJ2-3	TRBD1	CASSYSTGGEGDTQYF	TGTGCCAGCAGTTACTCGACAGGGGGCGAGGGGGATACGCAGTATTTT
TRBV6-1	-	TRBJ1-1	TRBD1	CASNNRGRSEAFF	TGTGCCAGCAACAACAGGGGCCGGTCTGAAGCTTTCTTT
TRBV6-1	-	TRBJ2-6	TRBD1	CASRGQGAGANVLTF	TGTGCCAGCAGAGGACAGGGGGCTGGGGCCAACGTCCTGACTTTC
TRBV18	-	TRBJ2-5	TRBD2	CASSPGTSGQETQYF	TGTGCCAGCTCCCCCGGGACTAGCGGTCAAGAGACCCAGTACTTC
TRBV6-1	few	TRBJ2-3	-	CASSETTTDTQYF	TGTGCCAGCAGTGAAACAACCACAGATACGCAGTATTTT
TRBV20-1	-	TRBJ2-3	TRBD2	CSASAGLAGGTDTQYF	TGCAGTGCTTCTGCTGGACTAGCGGGGGGGACAGATACGCAGTATTTT
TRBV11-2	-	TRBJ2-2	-	CASSPGPTGELFF	TGTGCCAGCAGCCCTGGCCCTACGGGGGAGCTGTTTTTT
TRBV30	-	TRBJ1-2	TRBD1	CAWSAGGTNYGYTF	TGTGCCTGGAGTGCAGGGGGGACTAACTATGGCTACACCTTC
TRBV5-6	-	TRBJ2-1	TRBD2	CASSPSGAGAYNEQFF	TGTGCCAGCAGCCCCTCGGGAGCGGGGGCCTACAATGAGCAGTTCTTC
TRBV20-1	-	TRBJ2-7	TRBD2	CSARLAGLYEQYF	TGCAGTGCCAGACTAGCGGGACTCTACGAGCAGTACTTC
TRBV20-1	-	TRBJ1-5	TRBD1	CSARAQGGQPQHF	TGCAGTGCTAGAGCCCAGGGGGGTCAGCCCCAGCATTTT
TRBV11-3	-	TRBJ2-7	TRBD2	CASSFGLAGESSYEQYF	TGTGCCAGCAGCTTCGGACTAGCGGGGGAGAGCTCCTACGAGCAGTACTTC